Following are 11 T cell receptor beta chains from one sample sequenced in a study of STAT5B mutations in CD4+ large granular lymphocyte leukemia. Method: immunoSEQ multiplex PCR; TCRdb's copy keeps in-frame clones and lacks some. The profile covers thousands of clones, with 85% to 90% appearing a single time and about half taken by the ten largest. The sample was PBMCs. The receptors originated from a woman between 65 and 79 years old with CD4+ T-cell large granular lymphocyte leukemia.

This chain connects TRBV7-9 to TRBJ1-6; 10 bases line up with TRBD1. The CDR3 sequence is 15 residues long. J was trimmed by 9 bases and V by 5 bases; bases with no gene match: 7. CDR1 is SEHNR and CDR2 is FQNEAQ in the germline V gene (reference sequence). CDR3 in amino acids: CASSPPGTGVSPLHF. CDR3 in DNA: TGTGCCAGCAGCCCACCCGGGACAGGGGTTTCACCCCTCCACTTT. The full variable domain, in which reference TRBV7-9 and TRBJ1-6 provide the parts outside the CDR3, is DTGVSQNPRHKITKRGQNVTFRCDPISEHNRLYWYRQTLGQGPEFLTYFQNEAQLEKSRLLSDRFSAERPKGSFSTLEIQRTEQGDSAMYLCASSPPGTGVSPLHFGNGTRLTVT.

This CDR3 is CASSPNPGSGNTIYF. The CDR3 region has the DNA TGCGCCAGCAGCCCGAACCCGGGGTCTGGAAACACCATATATTTT. This chain joins TRBV5-1 and TRBJ1-3; unclear D gene. The germline V gene encodes CDR1 SGHRS and CDR2 YFSETQ. V gave up 4 bases and J gave up 1 base, with 12 bases separating them. CDR3 size: 15 residues.

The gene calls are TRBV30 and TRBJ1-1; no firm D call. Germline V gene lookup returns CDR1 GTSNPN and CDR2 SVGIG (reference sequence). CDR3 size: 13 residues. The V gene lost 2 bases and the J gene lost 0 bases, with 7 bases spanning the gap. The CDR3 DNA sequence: TGTGCCTGGAGTCAGTTCATGAACACTGAAGCTTTCTTT. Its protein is CAWSQFMNTEAFF.

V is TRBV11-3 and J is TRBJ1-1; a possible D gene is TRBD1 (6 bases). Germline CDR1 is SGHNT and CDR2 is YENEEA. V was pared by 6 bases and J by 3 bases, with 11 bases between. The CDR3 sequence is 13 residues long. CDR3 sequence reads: CASREQGYTEAFF. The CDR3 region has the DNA TGTGCCAGCAGGGAACAGGGATACACTGAAGCTTTCTTT.

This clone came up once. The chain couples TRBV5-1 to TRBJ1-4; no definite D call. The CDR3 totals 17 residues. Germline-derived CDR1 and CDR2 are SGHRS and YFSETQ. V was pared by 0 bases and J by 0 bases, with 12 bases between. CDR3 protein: CASSLGGGYATNEKLFF. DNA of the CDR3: TGCGCCAGCAGCTTGGGTGGAGGGTACGCAACTAATGAAAAACTGTTTTTT. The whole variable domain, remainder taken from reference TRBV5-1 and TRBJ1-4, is KAGVTQTPRYLIKTRGQQVTLSCSPISGHRSVSWYQQTPGQGLQFLFEYFSETQRNKGNFPGRFSGRQFSNSRSEMNVSTLELGDSALYLCASSLGGGYATNEKLFFGSGTQLSVL.

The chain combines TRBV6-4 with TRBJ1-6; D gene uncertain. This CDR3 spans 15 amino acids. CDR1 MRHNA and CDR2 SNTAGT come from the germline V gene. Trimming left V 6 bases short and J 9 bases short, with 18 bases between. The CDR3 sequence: CASSPVGGFGSPLHF. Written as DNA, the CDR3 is TGTGCCAGCAGCCCCGTGGGTGGATTCGGTTCACCCCTCCACTTT.

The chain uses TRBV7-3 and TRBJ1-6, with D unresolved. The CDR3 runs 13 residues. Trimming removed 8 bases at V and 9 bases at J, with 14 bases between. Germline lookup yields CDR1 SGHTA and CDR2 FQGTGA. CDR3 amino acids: CASGGSERSPLHF. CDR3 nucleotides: TGTGCCAGCGGAGGGAGTGAGCGTTCACCCCTCCACTTT.

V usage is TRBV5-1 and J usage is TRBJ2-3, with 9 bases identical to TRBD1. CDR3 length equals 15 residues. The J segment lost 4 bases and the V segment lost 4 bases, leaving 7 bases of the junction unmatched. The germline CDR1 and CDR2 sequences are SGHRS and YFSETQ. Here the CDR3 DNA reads TGCGCCAGCAGCCTCTCGACAGGGGGATCAGATACGCAGTATTTT. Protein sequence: CASSLSTGGSDTQYF.

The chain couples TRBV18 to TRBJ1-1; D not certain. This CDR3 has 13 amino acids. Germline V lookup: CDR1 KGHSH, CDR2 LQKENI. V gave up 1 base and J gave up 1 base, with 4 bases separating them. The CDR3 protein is CASSPQENTEAFF. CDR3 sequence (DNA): TGTGCCAGCTCACCACAAGAGAACACTGAAGCTTTCTTT.

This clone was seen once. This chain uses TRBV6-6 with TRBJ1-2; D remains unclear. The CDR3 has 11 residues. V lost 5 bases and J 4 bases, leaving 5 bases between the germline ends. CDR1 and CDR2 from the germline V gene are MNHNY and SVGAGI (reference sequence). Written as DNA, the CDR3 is TGTGCCAGCAGTGACCCCTATGGCTACACCTTC. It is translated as CASSDPYGYTF.

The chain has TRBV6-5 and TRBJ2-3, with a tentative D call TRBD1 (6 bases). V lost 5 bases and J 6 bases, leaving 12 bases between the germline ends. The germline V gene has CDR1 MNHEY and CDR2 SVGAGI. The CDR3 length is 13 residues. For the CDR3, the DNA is TGTGCCAGCAGTGATTCGACAGGTGATACGCAGTATTTT. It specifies CASSDSTGDTQYF.